These T cell receptor beta chains were read from a single sample in a study of tumor-infiltrating lymphocytes in localized non-small cell lung cancer. The data were produced by immunoSEQ multiplex PCR, yet TCRdb's version contains in-frame clones alone and is incomplete. The profile covers over 15,000 clones, with about 42% appearing a single time and 16% taken by the ten largest. Material: lung tumor tissue. Receptor source: a human donor with non-small cell lung cancer. CDR3s include the opening cysteine and the closing phenylalanine or tryptophan. Each record gives: J gene, V gene, clone size, D gene, CDR3 DNA, CDR3 protein. A D gene is named only where the DNA matches it firmly. Clone size is shown for a subset of rows, as once, few, many or a class of expanded clone.

TRBJ1-4 | TRBV6-6 | - | TRBD1 | TGTGCCAGCAGCCCATCCGGGACAGATGAAAAACTGTTTTTT | CASSPSGTDEKLFF
TRBJ2-7 | TRBV2 | medium-sized | TRBD1 | TGTGCCGGCCGGGACAGGGGTTCCTACGAGCAGTACTTC | CAGRDRGSYEQYF
TRBJ2-2 | TRBV6-5 | few | TRBD2 | TGTGCCAGCAGTTACGGGCGGGGGGACACCGGGGAGCTGTTTTTT | CASSYGRGDTGELFF
TRBJ1-6 | TRBV14 | - | - | TGTGCCAGCAGTTTGGGGTCCTATAATTCACCCCTCCACTTT | CASSLGSYNSPLHF
TRBJ2-3 | TRBV29-1 | - | TRBD2 | TGCAGCGTGGACGGGACTAGCGGGGGGTGGTCAGATACGCAGTATTTT | CSVDGTSGGWSDTQYF
TRBJ1-1 | TRBV6-5 | - | - | TGTGCCAGCAGCCCCGGGGGGGCCCCCTCTGAAGCTTTCTTT | CASSPGGAPSEAFF
TRBJ1-1 | TRBV6-5 | - | - | TGTGCCAGCAGTTACGACAGGAAAGTCGCTGAAGCTTTCTTT | CASSYDRKVAEAFF
TRBJ2-7 | TRBV18 | many | TRBD2 | TGTGCCAGCTCACCGACCACTAGCGGGGGGACCTACGAGCAGTACTTC | CASSPTTSGGTYEQYF
TRBJ2-1 | TRBV7-3 | - | TRBD2 | TGTGCCAGCAGCTTCCCGGGACTAGCCATGTTCTTC | CASSFPGLAMFF
TRBJ1-1 | TRBV6-5 | few | - | TGTGCCAGCAGGGGTAGGACGGGCAACACTGAAGCTTTCTTT | CASRGRTGNTEAFF
TRBJ1-3 | TRBV7-2 | - | - | TGTGCCAGCAGACAAGCCGGGCGTCCCGGCGGAAACACCATATATTTT | CASRQAGRPGGNTIYF
TRBJ2-5 | TRBV9 | - | TRBD2 | TGTGCCAGCAGCGTAGGGGAGGGGATAAAAGAGACCCAGTACTTC | CASSVGEGIKETQYF
TRBJ1-2 | TRBV6-1 | - | - | TGTGCCAGCAGTGAAGGAACGATACAGGGATCGGGTGGCTACACCTTC | CASSEGTIQGSGGYTF
TRBJ1-2 | TRBV6-5 | - | - | TGTGCCAGCAGTTACATGGGAGGCGGCTATGGCTACACCTTC | CASSYMGGGYGYTF
TRBJ2-6 | TRBV16 | few | - | TGTGCCAGCAGCCAATCGGCCGGGGCCAACGTCCTGACTTTC | CASSQSAGANVLTF
TRBJ2-3 | TRBV28 | - | - | TGTGCCAGCAGTTCTCCCCCTGCGGGGCAGTATTTT | CASSSPPAGQYF
TRBJ1-1 | TRBV6-1 | few | - | TGTGCCAGCAGTGAAGGTTGGAACACTGAAGCTTTCTTT | CASSEGWNTEAFF
TRBJ1-2 | TRBV5-1 | - | - | TGCGCCAGCAGCCGGGCCGGGTCAAACTATGGCTACACCTTC | CASSRAGSNYGYTF
TRBJ2-3 | TRBV5-1 | once | TRBD1 | TGCGCCAGCAGCAACGAGGGACAGAGCACAGATACGCAGTATTTT | CASSNEGQSTDTQYF
TRBJ1-6 | TRBV6-4 | few | TRBD1 | TGTGCCAGCAGGGAGAGGGACAGCAATTCACCCCTCCACTTT | CASRERDSNSPLHF
TRBJ1-5 | TRBV7-8 | - | - | TGTGCCAGCAGCGCGGACGGCGGCAGGCCCCAGCATTTT | CASSADGGRPQHF
TRBJ2-3 | TRBV29-1 | few | - | TGCAGCGTTGAACATAGGGACACCACAGATACGCAGTATTTT | CSVEHRDTTDTQYF
TRBJ2-6 | TRBV4-3 | - | - | TGCGCCAGCAGCCAAATAACTGGGGCCAACGTCCTGACTTTC | CASSQITGANVLTF
TRBJ1-5 | TRBV11-3 | - | - | TGTGCCAGGGATCTCCCGAAGGGGATTGATCAGCCCCAGCATTTT | CARDLPKGIDQPQHF
TRBJ1-1 | TRBV10-3 | few | - | TGTGCCATCAGGGGATCGGGGTACTTTACCACTGAAGCTTTCTTT | CAIRGSGYFTTEAFF
TRBJ2-1 | TRBV25-1 | few | TRBD2 | TGTGCCAGCAGTCCCTCCGGACTAGCGGCATCATTCTTC | CASSPSGLAASFF
TRBJ2-3 | TRBV2 | - | TRBD2 | TGTGCCAGCAGGCGGGGGGCCAGCACAGATACGCAGTATTTT | CASRRGASTDTQYF
TRBJ2-4 | TRBV9 | - | - | TGTGCCAGCAGTTCCGGGACCCAGGCCAAAAACATTCAGTACTTC | CASSSGTQAKNIQYF
TRBJ2-7 | TRBV7-9 | - | - | TGTGCCAGCAGCTCCACCTACGAGCAGTACTTC | CASSSTYEQYF